Listed below are T cell receptor beta chains from one sample, sequenced in a study of shared clonotypes between healthy human individuals. The protocol was immunoSEQ multiplex PCR, while the TCRdb copy is restricted to in-frame clones and leaves out a portion. The sample lists around 1.5 million clones; 98% were seen once. Sequencing was done on a sample of naive CD4+ T cells sorted from blood. The receptors shown here come from a man aged 25 to 45 in good health. CDR3s include the opening cysteine and the closing phenylalanine or tryptophan. Each record gives: D gene, J gene, V gene, clone size, CDR3 protein, CDR3 DNA. A D gene is named only where the DNA matches it firmly. Expanded clones get a size class; other rows say once, few or many, or leave the size out.

d_call: NA; j_call: TRBJ2-7; v_call: TRBV5-1; clone_size: NA; cdr3_aa: CASSPTAGSNEQYF; cdr3_nt: TGCGCCAGCAGCCCGACAGCTGGGTCCAACGAGCAGTACTTC
d_call: NA; j_call: TRBJ2-5; v_call: TRBV2; clone_size: NA; cdr3_aa: CASSDQYF; cdr3_nt: TGTGCCAGCAGTGATCAGTACTTC
d_call: NA; j_call: TRBJ2-5; v_call: TRBV19; clone_size: NA; cdr3_aa: CASSIASSETQYF; cdr3_nt: TGTGCCAGTAGTATTGCCTCTTCGGAGACCCAGTACTTC
d_call: NA; j_call: TRBJ1-2; v_call: TRBV29-1; clone_size: NA; cdr3_aa: CSVEGLGGYTF; cdr3_nt: TGCAGCGTTGAAGGTTTGGGGGGCTACACCTTC
d_call: NA; j_call: TRBJ2-2; v_call: TRBV5-1; clone_size: NA; cdr3_aa: CASSLSLFSQATGELFF; cdr3_nt: TGCGCCAGCAGCTTGAGTCTTTTTAGTCAGGCCACCGGGGAGCTGTTTTTT
d_call: NA; j_call: TRBJ2-1; v_call: TRBV28; clone_size: NA; cdr3_aa: CASSLDTYNEQFF; cdr3_nt: TGTGCCAGCAGTCTCGATACCTACAATGAGCAGTTCTTC
d_call: TRBD2; j_call: TRBJ2-1; v_call: TRBV28; clone_size: once; cdr3_aa: CASRTPGLAGGFEQFF; cdr3_nt: TGTGCCAGCAGAACTCCGGGACTAGCGGGAGGGTTTGAGCAGTTCTTC
d_call: NA; j_call: TRBJ2-3; v_call: TRBV6-5; clone_size: NA; cdr3_aa: CASSYSGIASTDTQYF; cdr3_nt: TGTGCCAGCAGTTACTCTGGCATTGCTAGCACAGATACGCAGTATTTT
d_call: TRBD2; j_call: TRBJ2-1; v_call: TRBV19; clone_size: NA; cdr3_aa: CASSITGLAQFF; cdr3_nt: TGTGCCAGTAGTATAACGGGACTAGCGCAGTTCTTC
d_call: NA; j_call: TRBJ2-7; v_call: TRBV15; clone_size: NA; cdr3_aa: CATSRAPQGVMTYEQYF; cdr3_nt: TGTGCCACCAGCAGAGCCCCTCAGGGTGTGATGACCTACGAGCAGTACTTC
d_call: NA; j_call: TRBJ2-7; v_call: TRBV7-6; clone_size: NA; cdr3_aa: CASSLAELRAEQYF; cdr3_nt: TGTGCCAGCAGCTTAGCTGAGTTGAGGGCCGAGCAGTACTTC
d_call: NA; j_call: TRBJ2-7; v_call: TRBV2; clone_size: NA; cdr3_aa: CASNPPYSYEQYF; cdr3_nt: TGTGCCAGCAACCCCCCTTACTCCTACGAGCAGTACTTC
d_call: TRBD1; j_call: TRBJ1-2; v_call: TRBV5-4; clone_size: NA; cdr3_aa: CASSLDRGNYGYTF; cdr3_nt: TGTGCCAGCAGCTTGGACAGGGGCAACTATGGCTACACCTTC
d_call: TRBD2; j_call: TRBJ2-2; v_call: TRBV29-1; clone_size: NA; cdr3_aa: CSVVQAGLAGVTGELFF; cdr3_nt: TGCAGCGTTGTACAGGCGGGACTAGCGGGAGTTACCGGGGAGCTGTTTTTT
d_call: NA; j_call: TRBJ2-1; v_call: TRBV11-2; clone_size: NA; cdr3_aa: CASSSHARFYNEQFF; cdr3_nt: TGTGCCAGCAGCTCCCACGCGCGCTTCTACAATGAGCAGTTCTTC
d_call: NA; j_call: TRBJ2-7; v_call: TRBV11-2; clone_size: NA; cdr3_aa: CASSLDGGPLSYEQYF; cdr3_nt: TGTGCCAGCAGCTTAGACGGTGGTCCCCTCTCCTACGAGCAGTACTTC
d_call: NA; j_call: TRBJ2-7; v_call: TRBV5-6; clone_size: NA; cdr3_aa: CASSLGRGEQYF; cdr3_nt: TGTGCCAGCAGCTTGGGACGGGGAGAGCAGTACTTC
d_call: NA; j_call: TRBJ1-2; v_call: TRBV4-3; clone_size: NA; cdr3_aa: CASSQGLSYGYTF; cdr3_nt: TGCGCCAGCAGCCAAGGACTCTCCTATGGCTACACCTTC
d_call: TRBD1; j_call: TRBJ1-4; v_call: TRBV30; clone_size: once; cdr3_aa: CAWSMTGMYEKLFF; cdr3_nt: TGTGCCTGGAGTATGACAGGGATGTATGAAAAACTGTTTTTT
d_call: TRBD1; j_call: TRBJ2-3; v_call: TRBV10-1; clone_size: NA; cdr3_aa: CASSQGAHKDTQYF; cdr3_nt: TGCGCCAGCAGCCAGGGGGCGCATAAAGATACGCAGTATTTT
d_call: TRBD1; j_call: TRBJ1-1; v_call: TRBV6-5; clone_size: NA; cdr3_aa: CASSRGTGSRGAFF; cdr3_nt: TGTGCCAGCAGCCGGGGGACAGGCAGTCGTGGAGCTTTCTTT
d_call: NA; j_call: TRBJ2-7; v_call: TRBV28; clone_size: NA; cdr3_aa: CASSVDGDLSYEQYF; cdr3_nt: TGTGCCAGCAGCGTGGACGGTGATCTATCCTACGAGCAGTACTTC
d_call: TRBD2; j_call: TRBJ2-3; v_call: TRBV5-1; clone_size: NA; cdr3_aa: CASSPTTLAGGTDTQYF; cdr3_nt: TGCGCCAGCAGCCCCACCACCCTAGCGGGCGGCACAGATACGCAGTATTTT
d_call: NA; j_call: TRBJ2-7; v_call: TRBV14; clone_size: NA; cdr3_aa: CASSQVPHYEQYF; cdr3_nt: TGTGCCAGCAGCCAAGTGCCCCACTACGAGCAGTACTTC
d_call: TRBD2; j_call: TRBJ2-7; v_call: TRBV5-1; clone_size: NA; cdr3_aa: CASSPGLAHSYEQYF; cdr3_nt: TGCGCCAGCAGCCCAGGACTAGCGCACTCCTACGAGCAGTACTTC
d_call: TRBD1; j_call: TRBJ2-2; v_call: TRBV19; clone_size: few; cdr3_aa: CASADRVSAGELFF; cdr3_nt: TGTGCCAGTGCAGACAGGGTATCGGCCGGGGAGCTGTTTTTT
d_call: NA; j_call: TRBJ1-1; v_call: TRBV28; clone_size: NA; cdr3_aa: CANPNTEAFF; cdr3_nt: TGTGCCAACCCCAACACTGAAGCTTTCTTT
d_call: NA; j_call: TRBJ1-2; v_call: TRBV11-2; clone_size: NA; cdr3_aa: CASSPLRYGYTF; cdr3_nt: TGTGCCAGCAGCCCCCTACGCTATGGCTACACCTTC